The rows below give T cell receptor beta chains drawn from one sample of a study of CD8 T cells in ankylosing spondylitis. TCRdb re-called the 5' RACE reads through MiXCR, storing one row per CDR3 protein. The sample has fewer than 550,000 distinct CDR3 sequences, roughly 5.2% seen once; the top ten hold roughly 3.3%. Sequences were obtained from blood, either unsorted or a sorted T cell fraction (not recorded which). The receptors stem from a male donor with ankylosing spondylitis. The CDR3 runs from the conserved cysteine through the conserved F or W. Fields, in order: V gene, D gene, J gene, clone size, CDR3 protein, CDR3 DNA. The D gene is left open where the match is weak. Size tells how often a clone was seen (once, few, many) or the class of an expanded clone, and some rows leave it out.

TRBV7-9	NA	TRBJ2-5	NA	CASSKAGQETQYF	TGTGCCAGCAGCAAGGCAGGGCAAGAGACCCAGTACTTC
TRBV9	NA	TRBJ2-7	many	CASSVGAQSSYEQYF	TGTGCCAGCAGCGTAGGAGCCCAGAGCTCCTACGAGCAGTACTTC
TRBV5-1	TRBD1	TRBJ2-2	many	CASSWDRANTGELFF	TGCGCCAGCAGCTGGGACAGGGCGAACACCGGGGAGCTGTTTTTT
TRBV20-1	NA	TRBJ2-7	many	CSASTGSHEQYF	TGCAGTGCTAGTACAGGTAGCCACGAGCAGTACTTC
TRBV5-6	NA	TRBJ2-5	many	CASSWGMGAQETQYF	TGTGCCAGCAGCTGGGGGATGGGGGCCCAAGAGACCCAGTACTTC
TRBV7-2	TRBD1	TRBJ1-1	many	CASSPNRGRTEAFF	TGTGCCAGCAGCCCGAACAGGGGGCGAACTGAAGCTTTCTTT
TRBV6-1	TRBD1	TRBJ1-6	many	CASTSGDRGRRPLHF	TGTGCCAGCACCTCCGGGGACAGGGGGCGCCGGCCCCTCCACTTT
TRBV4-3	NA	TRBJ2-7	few	CASSQDLGQSYEQYF	TGCGCCAGCAGCCAAGATCTTGGGCAAAGCTACGAGCAGTACTTC
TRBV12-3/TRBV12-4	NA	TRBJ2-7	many	CASGRRSSYEQYF	TGTGCCAGCGGTCGACGGAGTTCCTACGAGCAGTACTTC
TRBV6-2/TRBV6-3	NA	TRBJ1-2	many	CASSPRPLAVGGYGYTF	TGTGCCAGCAGTCCCCGGCCACTGGCAGTTGGAGGCTATGGCTACACCTTC
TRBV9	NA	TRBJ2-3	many	CASSVRGTDTQYF	TGTGCCAGCAGTGTACGAGGCACAGATACGCAGTATTTT
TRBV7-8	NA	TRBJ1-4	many	CASSLRRVLNEKLFF	TGTGCCAGCAGCTTAAGAAGAGTCCTTAATGAAAAACTGTTTTTT
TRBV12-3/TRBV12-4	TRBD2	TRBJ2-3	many	CASRPTSGSLTDTQYF	TGTGCCAGCAGACCGACTAGCGGGAGTCTGACAGATACGCAGTATTTT
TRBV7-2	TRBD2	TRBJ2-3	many	CASSLGLASDTQYF	TGTGCCAGCAGCTTGGGACTAGCTTCAGATACGCAGTATTTT
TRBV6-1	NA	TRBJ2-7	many	CASRRTGMRSYEQYF	TGTGCCAGCAGACGAACAGGGATGAGGTCCTACGAGCAGTACTTC
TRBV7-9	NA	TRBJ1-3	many	CASSFFRTTSGNTIYF	TGTGCCAGCAGCTTTTTCAGGACAACCTCTGGAAACACCATATATTTT
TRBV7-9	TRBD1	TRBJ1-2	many	CASSLDRGDYGYTF	TGTGCCAGCAGCTTAGACAGGGGTGACTATGGCTACACCTTC
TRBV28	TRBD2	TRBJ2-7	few	CASSPSGSLSYEQYF	TGTGCCAGCAGCCCTAGCGGGAGCCTCTCCTACGAGCAGTACTTC
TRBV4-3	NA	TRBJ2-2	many	CASSPTTGFPLNTGELFF	TGCGCCAGCAGCCCAACGACAGGTTTCCCTTTGAACACCGGGGAGCTGTTTTTT
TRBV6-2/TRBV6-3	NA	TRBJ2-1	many	CASRDEGGRSYNEQFF	TGTGCCAGCAGGGACGAGGGGGGCCGCTCCTACAATGAGCAGTTCTTC
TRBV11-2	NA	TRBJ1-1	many	CASTTGGGNTEAFF	TGTGCCAGCACCACCGGGGGGGGGAACACTGAAGCTTTCTTT
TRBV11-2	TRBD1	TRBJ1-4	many	CASSLGGQGRVTNEKLFF	TGTGCCAGCAGCTTAGGTGGACAGGGAAGGGTGACTAATGAAAAACTGTTTTTT
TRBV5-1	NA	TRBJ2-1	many	CASSLGRITYNEQFF	TGCGCCAGCAGCTTGGGACGGATTACCTACAATGAGCAGTTCTTC
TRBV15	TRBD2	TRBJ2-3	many	CATSRDPLLSGRGADTQYF	TGTGCCACCAGCAGAGATCCCCTCCTTAGCGGGAGAGGCGCAGATACGCAGTATTTT
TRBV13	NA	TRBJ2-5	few	CASSLELNKTQYF	TGTGCCAGCAGCTTAGAACTTAATAAGACCCAGTACTTC
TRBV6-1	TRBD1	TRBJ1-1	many	CASSARQGGNTEAFF	TGTGCCAGCAGTGCTCGTCAGGGGGGAAACACTGAAGCTTTCTTT
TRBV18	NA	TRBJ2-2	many	CASSPLATRAGELFF	TGTGCCAGCTCACCACTTGCGACCCGCGCCGGGGAGCTGTTTTTT
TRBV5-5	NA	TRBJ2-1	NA	CASSLMAVNNEQFF	TGTGCCAGCAGCTTAATGGCCGTTAACAATGAGCAGTTCTTC
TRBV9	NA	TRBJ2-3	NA	CASSDRAITDTQYF	TGTGCCAGCAGCGATCGGGCAATCACAGATACGCAGTATTTT
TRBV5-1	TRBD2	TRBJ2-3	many	CASSTRLAVQYF	TGCGCCAGCAGCACCCGACTAGCGGTGCAGTATTTT